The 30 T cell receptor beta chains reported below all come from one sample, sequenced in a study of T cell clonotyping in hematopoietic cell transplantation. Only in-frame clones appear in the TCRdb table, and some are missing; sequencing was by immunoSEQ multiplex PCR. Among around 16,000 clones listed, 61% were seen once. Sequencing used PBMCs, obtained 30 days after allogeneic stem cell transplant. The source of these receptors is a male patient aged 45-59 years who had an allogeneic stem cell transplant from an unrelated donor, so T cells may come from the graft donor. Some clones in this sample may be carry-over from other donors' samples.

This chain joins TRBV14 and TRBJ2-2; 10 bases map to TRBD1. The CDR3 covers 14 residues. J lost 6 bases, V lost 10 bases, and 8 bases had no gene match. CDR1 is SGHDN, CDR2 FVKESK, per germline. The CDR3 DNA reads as TGTGCCACCAGACGGGACAGGGGATCCGGGGAGCTGTTTTTT. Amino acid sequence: CATRRDRGSGELFF.

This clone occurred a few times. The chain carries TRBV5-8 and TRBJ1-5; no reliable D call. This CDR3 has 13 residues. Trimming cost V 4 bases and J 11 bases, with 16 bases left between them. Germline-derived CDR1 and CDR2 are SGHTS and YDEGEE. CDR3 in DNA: TGTGCCAGCAGCCCCGGGGAGCCGGTGGCCCAGCATTTT. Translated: CASSPGEPVAQHF.

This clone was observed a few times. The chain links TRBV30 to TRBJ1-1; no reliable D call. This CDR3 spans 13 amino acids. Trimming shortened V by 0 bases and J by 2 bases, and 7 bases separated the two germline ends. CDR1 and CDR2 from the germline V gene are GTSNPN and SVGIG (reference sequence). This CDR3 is CAWSVGSNTEAFF. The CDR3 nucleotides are TGTGCCTGGAGTGTGGGATCAAACACTGAAGCTTTCTTT.

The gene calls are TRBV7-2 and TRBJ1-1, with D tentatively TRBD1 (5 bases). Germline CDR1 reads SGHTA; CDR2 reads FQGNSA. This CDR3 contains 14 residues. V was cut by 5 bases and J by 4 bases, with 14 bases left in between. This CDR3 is CASSPLRDGTEAFF. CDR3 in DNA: TGTGCCAGCAGCCCGCTCCGGGACGGCACTGAAGCTTTCTTT.

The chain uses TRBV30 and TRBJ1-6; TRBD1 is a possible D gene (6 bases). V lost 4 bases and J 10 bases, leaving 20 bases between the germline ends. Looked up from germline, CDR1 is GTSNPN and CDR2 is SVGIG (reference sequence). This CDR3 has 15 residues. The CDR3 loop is CAWTLSTSQGSPLHF. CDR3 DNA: TGTGCCTGGACCCTTAGTACCTCCCAGGGGTCACCCCTCCACTTT. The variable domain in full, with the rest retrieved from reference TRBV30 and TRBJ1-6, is SQTIHQWPATLVQPVGSPLSLECTVEGTSNPNLYWYRQAAGRGLQLLFYSVGIGQISSEVPQNLSASRPQDRQFILSSKKLLLSDSGFYLCAWTLSTSQGSPLHFGNGTRLTVT.

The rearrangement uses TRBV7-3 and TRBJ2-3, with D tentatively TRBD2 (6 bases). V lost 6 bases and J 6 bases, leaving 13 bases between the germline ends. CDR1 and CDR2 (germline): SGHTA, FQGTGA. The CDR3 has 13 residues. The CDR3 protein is CASREAGSDTQYF. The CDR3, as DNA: TGTGCCAGCAGGGAGGCGGGGTCGGATACGCAGTATTTT.

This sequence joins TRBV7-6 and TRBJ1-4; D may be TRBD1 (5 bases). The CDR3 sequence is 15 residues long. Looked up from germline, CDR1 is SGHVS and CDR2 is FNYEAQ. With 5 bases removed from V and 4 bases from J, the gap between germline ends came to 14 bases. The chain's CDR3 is CASSAEPGLNEKLFF. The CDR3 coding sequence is TGTGCCAGCAGCGCCGAGCCGGGGCTTAATGAAAAACTGTTTTTT.

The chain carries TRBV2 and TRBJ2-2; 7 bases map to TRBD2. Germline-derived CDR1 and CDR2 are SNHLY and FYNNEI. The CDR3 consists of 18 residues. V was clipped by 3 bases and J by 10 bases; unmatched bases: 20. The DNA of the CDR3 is TGTGCCAGCAGTGAGGGTCTGAGGCCAGCGGGGCGATTAGAGGAGCTGTTTTTT. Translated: CASSEGLRPAGRLEELFF. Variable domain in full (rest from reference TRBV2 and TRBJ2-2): EPEVTQTPSHQVTQMGQEVILRCVPISNHLYFYWYRQILGQKVEFLVSFYNNEISEKSEIFDDQFSVERPDGSNFTLKIRSTKLEDSAMYFCASSEGLRPAGRLEELFFGEGSRLTVL.

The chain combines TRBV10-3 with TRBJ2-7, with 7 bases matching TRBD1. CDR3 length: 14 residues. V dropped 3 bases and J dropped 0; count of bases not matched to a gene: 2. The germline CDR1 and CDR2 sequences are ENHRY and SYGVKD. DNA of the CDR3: TGTGCCATCAGTGACAGGGGGAACTCCTACGAGCAGTACTTC. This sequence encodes CAISDRGNSYEQYF.

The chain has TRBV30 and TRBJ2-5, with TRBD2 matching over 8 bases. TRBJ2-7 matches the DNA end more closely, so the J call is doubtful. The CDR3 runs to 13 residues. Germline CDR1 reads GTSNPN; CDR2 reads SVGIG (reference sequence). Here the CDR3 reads CAWSREGPYEQYF. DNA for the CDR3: TGTGCCTGGAGTCGGGAGGGTCCCTACGAGCAGTACTTC.

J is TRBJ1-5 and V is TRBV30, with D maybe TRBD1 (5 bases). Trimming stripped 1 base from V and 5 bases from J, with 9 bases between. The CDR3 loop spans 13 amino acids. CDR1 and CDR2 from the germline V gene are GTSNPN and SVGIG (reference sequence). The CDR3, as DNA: TGTGCCTGGAGTGGGGCGGGGGATCAGCCCCAGCATTTT. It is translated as CAWSGAGDQPQHF.

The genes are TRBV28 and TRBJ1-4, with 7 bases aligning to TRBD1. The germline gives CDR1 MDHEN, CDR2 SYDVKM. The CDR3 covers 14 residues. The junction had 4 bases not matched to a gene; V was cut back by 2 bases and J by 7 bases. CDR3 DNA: TGTGCCAGCAGTTTAGGGGACAGTAGTGAAAAACTGTTTTTT. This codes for CASSLGDSSEKLFF.

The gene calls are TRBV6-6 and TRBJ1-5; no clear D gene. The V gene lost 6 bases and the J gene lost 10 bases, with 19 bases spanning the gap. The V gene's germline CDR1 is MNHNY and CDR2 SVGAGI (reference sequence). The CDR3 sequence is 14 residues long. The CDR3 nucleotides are TGTGCCAGCAGCGAGGACGGTACCAATCGACCCCAGCATTTT. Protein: CASSEDGTNRPQHF.

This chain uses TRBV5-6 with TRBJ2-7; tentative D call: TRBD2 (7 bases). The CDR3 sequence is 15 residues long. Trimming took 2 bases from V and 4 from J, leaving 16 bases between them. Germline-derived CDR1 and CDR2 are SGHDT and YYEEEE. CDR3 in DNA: TGTGCCAGCAGCTTCCTGAAGGGGGGGGATTACGAGCAGTACTTC. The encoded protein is CASSFLKGGDYEQYF.

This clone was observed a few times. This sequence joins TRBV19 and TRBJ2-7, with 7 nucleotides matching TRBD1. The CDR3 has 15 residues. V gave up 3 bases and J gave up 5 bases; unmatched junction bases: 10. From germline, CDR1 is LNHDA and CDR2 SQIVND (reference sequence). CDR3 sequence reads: CASSMGKTGIHEQYF. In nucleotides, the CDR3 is TGTGCCAGTAGTATGGGGAAGACAGGGATCCACGAGCAGTACTTC. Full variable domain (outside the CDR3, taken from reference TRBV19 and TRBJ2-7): DGGITQSPKYLFRKEGQNVTLSCEQNLNHDAMYWYRQDPGQGLRLIYYSQIVNDFQKGDIAEGYSVSREKKESFPLTVTSAQKNPTAFYLCASSMGKTGIHEQYFGPGTRLTVT.

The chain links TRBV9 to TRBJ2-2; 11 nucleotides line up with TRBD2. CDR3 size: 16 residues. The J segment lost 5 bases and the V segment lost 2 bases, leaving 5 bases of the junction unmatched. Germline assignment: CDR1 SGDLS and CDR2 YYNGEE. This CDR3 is CASSVLAGGMTGELFF. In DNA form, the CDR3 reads TGTGCCAGCAGCGTTCTAGCGGGGGGTATGACCGGGGAGCTGTTTTTT.

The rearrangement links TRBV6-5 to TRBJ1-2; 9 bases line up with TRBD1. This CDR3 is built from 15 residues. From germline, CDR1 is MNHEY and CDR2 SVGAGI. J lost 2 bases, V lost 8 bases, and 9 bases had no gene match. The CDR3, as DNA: TGTGCCAGCCGCCCCCCGGGACAGGGCAACTATGGCTACACCTTC. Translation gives CASRPPGQGNYGYTF.

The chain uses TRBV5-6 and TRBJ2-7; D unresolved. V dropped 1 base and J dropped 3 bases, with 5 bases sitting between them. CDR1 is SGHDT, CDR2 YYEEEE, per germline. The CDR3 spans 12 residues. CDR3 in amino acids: CASSLSNYEQYF. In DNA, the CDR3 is TGTGCCAGCAGCTTGTCGAACTACGAGCAGTACTTC.

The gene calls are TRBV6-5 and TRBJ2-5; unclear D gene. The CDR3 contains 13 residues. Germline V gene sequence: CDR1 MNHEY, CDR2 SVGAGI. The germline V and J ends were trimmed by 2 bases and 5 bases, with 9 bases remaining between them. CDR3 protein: CASSYGVGETQYF. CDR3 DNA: TGTGCCAGCAGTTACGGGGTCGGCGAGACCCAGTACTTC.

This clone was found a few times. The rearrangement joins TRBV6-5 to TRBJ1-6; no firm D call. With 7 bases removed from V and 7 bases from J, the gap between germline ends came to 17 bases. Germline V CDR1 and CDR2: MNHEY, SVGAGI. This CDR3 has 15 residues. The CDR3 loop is CASTYGPYLNSPLHF. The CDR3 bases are TGTGCCAGCACCTACGGCCCGTACCTCAATTCACCCCTCCACTTT.

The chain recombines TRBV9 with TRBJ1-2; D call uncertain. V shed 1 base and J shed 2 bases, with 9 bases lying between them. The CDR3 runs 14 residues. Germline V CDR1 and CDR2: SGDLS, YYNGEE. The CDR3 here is CASSVTSENYGYTF. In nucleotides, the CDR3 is TGTGCCAGCAGCGTAACGTCCGAGAACTATGGCTACACCTTC.

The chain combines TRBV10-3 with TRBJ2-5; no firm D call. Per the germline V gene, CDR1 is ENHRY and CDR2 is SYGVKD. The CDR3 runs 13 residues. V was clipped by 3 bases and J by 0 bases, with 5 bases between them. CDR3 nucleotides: TGTGCCATCAGTGACGGATACCAAGAGACCCAGTACTTC. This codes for CAISDGYQETQYF.

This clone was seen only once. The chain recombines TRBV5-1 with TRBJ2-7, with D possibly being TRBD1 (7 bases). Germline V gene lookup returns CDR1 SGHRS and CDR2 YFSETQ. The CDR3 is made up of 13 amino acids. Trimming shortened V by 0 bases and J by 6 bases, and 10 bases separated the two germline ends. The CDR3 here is CASSLAGGSEQYF. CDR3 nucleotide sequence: TGCGCCAGCAGCTTGGCAGGGGGGAGCGAGCAGTACTTC. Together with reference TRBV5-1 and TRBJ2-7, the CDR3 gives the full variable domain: KAGVTQTPRYLIKTRGQQVTLSCSPISGHRSVSWYQQTPGQGLQFLFEYFSETQRNKGNFPGRFSGRQFSNSRSEMNVSTLELGDSALYLCASSLAGGSEQYFGPGTRLTVT.

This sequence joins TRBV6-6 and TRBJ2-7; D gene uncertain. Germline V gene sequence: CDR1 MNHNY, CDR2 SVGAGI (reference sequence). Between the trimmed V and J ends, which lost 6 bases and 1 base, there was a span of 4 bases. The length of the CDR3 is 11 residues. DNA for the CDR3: TGTGCCAGCAGCCCATCCTACGAGCAGTACTTC. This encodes CASSPSYEQYF.

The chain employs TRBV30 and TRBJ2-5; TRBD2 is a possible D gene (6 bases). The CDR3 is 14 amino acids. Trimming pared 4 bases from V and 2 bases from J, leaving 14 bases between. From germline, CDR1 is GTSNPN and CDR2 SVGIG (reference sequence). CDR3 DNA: TGTGCCTGGACCGTGGGGGAGGAACAAGAGACCCAGTACTTC. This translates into CAWTVGEEQETQYF.

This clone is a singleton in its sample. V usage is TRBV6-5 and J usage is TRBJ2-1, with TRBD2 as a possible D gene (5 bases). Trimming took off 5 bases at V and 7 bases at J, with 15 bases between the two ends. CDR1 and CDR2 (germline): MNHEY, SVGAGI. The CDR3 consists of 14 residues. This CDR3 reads CASSAGLGQNEQFF. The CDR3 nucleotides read TGTGCCAGCAGTGCCGGACTGGGCCAAAATGAGCAGTTCTTC.

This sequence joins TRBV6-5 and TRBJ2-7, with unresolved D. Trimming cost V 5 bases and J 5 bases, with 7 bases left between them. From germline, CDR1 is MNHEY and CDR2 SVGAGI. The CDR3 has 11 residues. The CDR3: CASSVVHEQYF. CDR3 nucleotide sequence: TGTGCCAGCAGTGTTGTACACGAGCAGTACTTC.

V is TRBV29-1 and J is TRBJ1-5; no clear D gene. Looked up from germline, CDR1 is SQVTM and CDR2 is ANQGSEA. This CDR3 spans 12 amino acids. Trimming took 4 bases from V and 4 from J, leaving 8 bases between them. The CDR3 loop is CSVVQPNQPQHF. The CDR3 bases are TGCAGCGTTGTACAGCCTAATCAGCCCCAGCATTTT.

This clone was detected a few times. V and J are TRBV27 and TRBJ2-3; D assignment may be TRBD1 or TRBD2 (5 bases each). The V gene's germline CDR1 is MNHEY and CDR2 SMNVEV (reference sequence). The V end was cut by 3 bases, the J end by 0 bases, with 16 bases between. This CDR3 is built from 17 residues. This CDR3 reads CASSFLWDHQSTDTQYF. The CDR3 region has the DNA TGTGCCAGCAGTTTCTTATGGGACCACCAAAGCACAGATACGCAGTATTTT.

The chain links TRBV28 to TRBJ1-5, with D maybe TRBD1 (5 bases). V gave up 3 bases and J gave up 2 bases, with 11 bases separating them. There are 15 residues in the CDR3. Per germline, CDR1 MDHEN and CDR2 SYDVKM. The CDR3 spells CASSLRQGRNQPQHF. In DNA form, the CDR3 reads TGTGCCAGCAGTTTGAGGCAGGGACGCAATCAGCCCCAGCATTTT.